This entry lists 12 T cell receptor beta chains sequenced from one sample in a study of cytomegalovirus exposure and HLA in healthy donors. Primers for the PCR totalled 60 Vbeta and 13 Jbeta. The method was immunoSEQ multiplex PCR; TCRdb's version includes in-frame clones alone and lacks a portion of them. Of some 200,000 clones in the sample, around 85% were seen once. The sequencing input was PBMCs. These receptors all stem from a man aged 35 to 55 in good health and CMV-seropositive.

The chain links TRBV6-6 to TRBJ1-6; D not certain. This CDR3 spans 15 amino acids. V dropped 5 bases and J dropped 9 bases, with 17 bases sitting between them. Germline V CDR1 and CDR2: MNHNY, SVGAGI (reference sequence). In DNA, the CDR3 is TGTGCCAGCAGTCACCCAGTCAAAGAGGGTTCACCCCTCCACTTT. Translated: CASSHPVKEGSPLHF.

This chain connects TRBV6-4 to TRBJ2-3, with 13 nucleotides matching TRBD2. With V trimmed by 5 bases and J by 5 bases, 7 bases remained unmatched. The germline V gene has CDR1 MRHNA and CDR2 SNTAGT. This CDR3 comprises 16 residues. DNA of the CDR3: TGTGCCAGCAGTCCTACTAGCGGGGGGGCTGGAGATACGCAGTATTTT. This sequence encodes CASSPTSGGAGDTQYF.

The chain links TRBV25-1 to TRBJ1-3; D not certain. V was trimmed by 7 bases and J by 4 bases, leaving 20 bases between them. The CDR3 has 16 residues. Per germline, CDR1 MGHDK and CDR2 SYGVNS. The CDR3 nucleotides read TGTGCCAGCATCGCTGCCCCCGGGGAGGGCGGAAACACCATATATTTT. Its translation is CASIAAPGEGGNTIYF.

The table lists this clone with a few counts. The V call is TRBV4-3, the J call TRBJ2-6; D might be TRBD1 (5 bases). The germline CDR1 and CDR2 sequences are LGHNA and YSLEER. The CDR3 length is 17 residues. Trimming cost V 0 bases and J 0 bases, with 9 bases left between them. The CDR3 DNA follows: TGCGCCAGCAGCCAAGAGGGAAGGGGCTCTGGGGCCAACGTCCTGACTTTC. Translation gives CASSQEGRGSGANVLTF.

V gene TRBV2 combines with J gene TRBJ2-3, with D possibly matching TRBD1 (5 bases). V was clipped by 1 base and J by 3 bases, with 11 bases between them. The germline CDR1 and CDR2 sequences are SNHLY and FYNNEI. The CDR3 is 15 amino acids. The CDR3 nucleotides are TGTGCCAGCAGTGAAGAGTGGCAGGGAACAGATACGCAGTATTTT. Encoded protein: CASSEEWQGTDTQYF.

The chain combines TRBV7-9 with TRBJ2-4, with D maybe TRBD2 (5 bases). Germline lookup yields CDR1 SEHNR and CDR2 FQNEAQ (reference sequence). V was trimmed by 3 bases and J by 0 bases, leaving 9 bases between them. The CDR3 covers 15 residues. CDR3 loop: CASSFGNLAKNIQYF. Here the CDR3 DNA reads TGTGCCAGCAGCTTCGGGAACCTAGCCAAAAACATTCAGTACTTC.

The chain recombines TRBV4-1 with TRBJ2-1, with TRBD1 as a possible D gene (5 bases). The CDR3 length is 16 residues. Germline lookup yields CDR1 MGHRA and CDR2 YSYEKL. V was pared by 1 base and J by 8 bases, with 18 bases between. The CDR3 bases are TGCGCCAGCAGCCAAGGCCCGGATCGGCTAGGGGATGAGCAGTTCTTC. This sequence encodes CASSQGPDRLGDEQFF.

The V call is TRBV12-5, the J call TRBJ2-2, with D perhaps matching TRBD1 (5 bases). Germline V gene sequence: CDR1 LGHNT, CDR2 FRNRAP. Trimming removed 3 bases from V and 6 bases from J, with 20 bases in between. The CDR3 length is 17 residues. The CDR3 loop reads CASGLSVGGHRSGELFF. CDR3 nucleotide sequence: TGTGCTAGTGGTTTAAGTGTGGGCGGACACCGATCCGGGGAGCTGTTTTTT.

The chain carries TRBV6-5 and TRBJ1-3; no clear D. With 8 bases removed from V and 0 bases from J, the gap between germline ends came to 11 bases. The CDR3 runs 14 residues. Germline CDR1 and CDR2: MNHEY and SVGAGI. The DNA for the CDR3 is TGTGCCAGCGCTCTGAGGAACTCTGGAAACACCATATATTTT. Protein product: CASALRNSGNTIYF.

The rearrangement joins TRBV19 to TRBJ1-2; no clear D gene. V lost 3 bases and J 6 bases, leaving 11 bases between the germline ends. The CDR3 sequence is 13 residues long. The germline CDR1 and CDR2 sequences are LNHDA and SQIVND (reference sequence). The CDR3 loop is CASSIPQVHGYTF. The CDR3 DNA sequence: TGTGCCAGTAGTATCCCCCAGGTTCATGGCTACACCTTC.

The J gene is TRBJ2-3, the V gene TRBV5-1; no firm D call. From germline, CDR1 is SGHRS and CDR2 YFSETQ. This CDR3 is 13 amino acids long. The V end lost 4 bases, the J end lost 3 bases, and 9 bases lay between the germline ends. Written as DNA, the CDR3 is TGCGCCAGCAGCCCTCTCGGGACAGATACGCAGTATTTT. Encoded protein: CASSPLGTDTQYF.

The chain carries TRBV5-6 and TRBJ2-3; D is undetermined. V lost 0 bases, J lost 3 bases, and 11 bases lay in between. Germline V gene data show CDR1 as SGHDT and CDR2 as YYEEEE. This CDR3 is 15 amino acids long. The CDR3 is CASSLGPAITDTQYF. The DNA for the CDR3 is TGTGCCAGCAGCTTGGGACCAGCGATTACAGATACGCAGTATTTT.